This T cell receptor beta chain comes out of a study of T cell repertoires in cytomegalovirus infection. J lost 5 bases, V lost 4 bases, and 3 bases had no gene match. The CDR3 runs 13 residues. Germline-derived CDR1 and CDR2 are SQVTM and ANQGSEA. A remark on this clonotype: Its antigen is still unknown.

TCRdb redid the calling of the reads with MiXCR, one entry per CDR3 protein. The sample includes about 920,000 distinct CDR3 sequences, about a third of them seen just once. The sequencing used cultured CD8+ T cells from PBMCs, collected from culture after CMV antigen stimulation. The chain carries TRBV29-1 and TRBJ1-5, with 9 bases lining up with TRBD1. The receptor's source is a human donor in good health (CMV status not recorded). Some clones in this sample may be carry-over from other donors' samples. The CDR3 spells CSVGDRGDQPQHF. DNA of the CDR3: TGCAGCGTTGGAGACAGGGGGGATCAGCCCCAGCATTTT.